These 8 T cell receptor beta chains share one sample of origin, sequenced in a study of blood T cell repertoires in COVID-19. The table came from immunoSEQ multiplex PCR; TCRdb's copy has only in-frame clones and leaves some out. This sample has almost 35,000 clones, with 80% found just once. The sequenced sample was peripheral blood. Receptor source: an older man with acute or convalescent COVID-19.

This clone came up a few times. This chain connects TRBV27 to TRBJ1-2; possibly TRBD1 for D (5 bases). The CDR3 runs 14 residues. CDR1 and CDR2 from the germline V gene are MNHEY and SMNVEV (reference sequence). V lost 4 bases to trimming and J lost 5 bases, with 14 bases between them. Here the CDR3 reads CASSSLRGNYGYTF. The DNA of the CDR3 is TGTGCCAGCAGTTCCCTACGGGGGAATTATGGCTACACCTTC.

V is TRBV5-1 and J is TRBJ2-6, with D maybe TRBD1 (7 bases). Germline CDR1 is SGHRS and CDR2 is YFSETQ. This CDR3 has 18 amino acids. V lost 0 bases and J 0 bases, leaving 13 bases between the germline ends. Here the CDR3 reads CASSLVWGDSSGANVLTF. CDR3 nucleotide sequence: TGCGCCAGCAGCTTGGTATGGGGGGACAGCTCTGGGGCCAACGTCCTGACTTTC.

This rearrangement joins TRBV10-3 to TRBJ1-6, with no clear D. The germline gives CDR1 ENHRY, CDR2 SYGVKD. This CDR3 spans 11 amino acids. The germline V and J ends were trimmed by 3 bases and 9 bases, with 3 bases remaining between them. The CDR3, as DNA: TGTGCCATCAGTGACGGTTCACCCCTCCACTTT. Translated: CAISDGSPLHF.

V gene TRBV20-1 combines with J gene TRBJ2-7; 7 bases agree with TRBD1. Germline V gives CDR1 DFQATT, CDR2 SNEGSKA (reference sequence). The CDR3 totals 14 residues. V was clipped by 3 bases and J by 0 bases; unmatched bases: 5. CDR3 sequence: CSASKTGSSYEQYF. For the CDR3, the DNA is TGCAGTGCTAGTAAGACAGGGAGCTCCTACGAGCAGTACTTC.

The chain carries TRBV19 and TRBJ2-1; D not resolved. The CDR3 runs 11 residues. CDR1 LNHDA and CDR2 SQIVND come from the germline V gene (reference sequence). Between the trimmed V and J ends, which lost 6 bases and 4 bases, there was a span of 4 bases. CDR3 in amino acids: CASSQYNEQFF. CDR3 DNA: TGTGCCAGTAGCCAGTACAATGAGCAGTTCTTC.

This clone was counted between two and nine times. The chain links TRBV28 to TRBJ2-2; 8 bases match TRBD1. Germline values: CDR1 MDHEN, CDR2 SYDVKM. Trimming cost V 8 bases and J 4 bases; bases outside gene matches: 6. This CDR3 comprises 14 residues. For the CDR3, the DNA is TGTGCCAGCTGGGGACAGGAGGGCACCGGGGAGCTGTTTTTT. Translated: CASWGQEGTGELFF.

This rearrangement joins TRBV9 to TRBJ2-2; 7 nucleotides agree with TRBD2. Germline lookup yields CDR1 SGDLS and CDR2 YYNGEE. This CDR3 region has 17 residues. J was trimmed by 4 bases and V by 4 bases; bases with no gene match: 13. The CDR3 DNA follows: TGTGCCAGCAGCCCCCCCTACATGGGGGGGGGCACCGGGGAGCTGTTTTTT. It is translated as CASSPPYMGGGTGELFF.

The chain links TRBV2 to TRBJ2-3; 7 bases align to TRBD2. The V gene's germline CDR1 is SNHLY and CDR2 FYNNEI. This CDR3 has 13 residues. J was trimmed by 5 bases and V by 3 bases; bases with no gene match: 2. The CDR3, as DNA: TGTGCCAGCAGTGACGGGAGGCAAGATACGCAGTATTTT. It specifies CASSDGRQDTQYF. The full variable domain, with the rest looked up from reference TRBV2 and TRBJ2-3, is EPEVTQTPSHQVTQMGQEVILRCVPISNHLYFYWYRQILGQKVEFLVSFYNNEISEKSEIFDDQFSVERPDGSNFTLKIRSTKLEDSAMYFCASSDGRQDTQYFGPGTRLTVL.